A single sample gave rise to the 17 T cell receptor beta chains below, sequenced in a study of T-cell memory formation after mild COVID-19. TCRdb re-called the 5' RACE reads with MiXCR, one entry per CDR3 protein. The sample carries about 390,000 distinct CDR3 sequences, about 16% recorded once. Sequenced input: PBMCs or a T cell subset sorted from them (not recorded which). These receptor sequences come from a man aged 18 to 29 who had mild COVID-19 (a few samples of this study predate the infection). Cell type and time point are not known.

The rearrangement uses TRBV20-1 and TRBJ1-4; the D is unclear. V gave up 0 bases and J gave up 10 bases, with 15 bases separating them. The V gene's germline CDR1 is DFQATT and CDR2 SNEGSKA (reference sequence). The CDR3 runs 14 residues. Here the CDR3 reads CSAREGGESGKLFF. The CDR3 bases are TGCAGTGCTAGAGAGGGTGGGGAGTCGGGAAAACTGTTTTTT.

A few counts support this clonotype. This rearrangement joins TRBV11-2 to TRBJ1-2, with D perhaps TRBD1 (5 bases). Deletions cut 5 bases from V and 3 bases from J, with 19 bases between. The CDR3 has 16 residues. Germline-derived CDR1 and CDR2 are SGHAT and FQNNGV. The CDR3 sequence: CASSLIPGRRYYGYTF. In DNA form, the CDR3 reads TGTGCCAGCAGCCTAATCCCGGGACGAAGGTACTATGGCTACACCTTC.

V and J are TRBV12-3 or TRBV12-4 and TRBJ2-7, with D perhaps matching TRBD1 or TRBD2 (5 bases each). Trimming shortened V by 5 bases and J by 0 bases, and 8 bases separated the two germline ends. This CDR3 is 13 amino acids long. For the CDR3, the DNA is TGTGCCAGCAGTCGGGGACCCTCCTACGAGCAGTACTTC. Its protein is CASSRGPSYEQYF.

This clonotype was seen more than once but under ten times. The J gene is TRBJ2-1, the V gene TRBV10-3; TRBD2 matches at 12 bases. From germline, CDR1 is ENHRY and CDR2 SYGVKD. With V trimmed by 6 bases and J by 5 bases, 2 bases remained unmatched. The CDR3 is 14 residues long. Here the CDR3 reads CAIRRTSGDNEQFF. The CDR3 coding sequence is TGTGCCATCAGGAGGACTAGCGGGGACAATGAGCAGTTCTTC.

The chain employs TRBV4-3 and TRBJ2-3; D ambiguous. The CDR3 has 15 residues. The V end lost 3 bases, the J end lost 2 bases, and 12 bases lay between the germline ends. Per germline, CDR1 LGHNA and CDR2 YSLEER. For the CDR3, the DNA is TGCGCCAGCAGCCATGATACAGTACACACAGATACGCAGTATTTT. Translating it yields CASSHDTVHTDTQYF.

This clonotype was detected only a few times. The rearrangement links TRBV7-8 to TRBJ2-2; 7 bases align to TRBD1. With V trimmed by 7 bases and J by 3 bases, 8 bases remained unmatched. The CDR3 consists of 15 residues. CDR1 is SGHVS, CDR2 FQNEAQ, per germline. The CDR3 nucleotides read TGTGCCAGCACCGACAGGGCCGCGGACACCGGGGAGCTGTTTTTT. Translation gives CASTDRAADTGELFF.

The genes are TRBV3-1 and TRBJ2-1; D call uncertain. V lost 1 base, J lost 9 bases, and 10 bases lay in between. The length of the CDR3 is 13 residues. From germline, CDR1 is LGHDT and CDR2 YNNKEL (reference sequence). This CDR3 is CASSQVLVGEQFF. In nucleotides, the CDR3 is TGTGCCAGCAGCCAAGTCCTGGTTGGTGAGCAGTTCTTC.

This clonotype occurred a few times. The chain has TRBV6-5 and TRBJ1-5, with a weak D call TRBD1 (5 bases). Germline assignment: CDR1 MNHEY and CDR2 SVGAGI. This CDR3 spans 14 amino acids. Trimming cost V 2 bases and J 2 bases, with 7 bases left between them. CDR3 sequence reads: CASSYRGGNQPQHF. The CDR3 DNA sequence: TGTGCCAGCAGTTACAGGGGTGGCAATCAGCCCCAGCATTTT.

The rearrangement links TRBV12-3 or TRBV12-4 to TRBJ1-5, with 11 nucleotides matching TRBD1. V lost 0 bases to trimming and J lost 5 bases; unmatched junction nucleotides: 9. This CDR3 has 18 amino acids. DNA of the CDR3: TGTGCCAGCAGTTTAGCGGCGGGACAGGGGGGCCGGTATCAGCCCCAGCATTTT. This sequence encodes CASSLAAGQGGRYQPQHF.

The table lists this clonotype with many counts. For the CDR3, the DNA is TGCAGCACCTGGGGGCAGGGGGCATCTGAAGCTTTCTTT. Its translation is CSTWGQGASEAFF. The chain couples TRBV29-1 to TRBJ1-1, with TRBD1 matching 8 bases. V shed 8 bases and J 6 bases; nucleotides not matched to a gene: 11. This CDR3 contains 13 residues. Germline V CDR1 and CDR2: SQVTM, ANQGSEA.

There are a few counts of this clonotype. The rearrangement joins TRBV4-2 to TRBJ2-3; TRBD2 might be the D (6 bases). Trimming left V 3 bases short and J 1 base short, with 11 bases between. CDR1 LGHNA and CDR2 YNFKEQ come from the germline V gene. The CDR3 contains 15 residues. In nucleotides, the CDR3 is TGTGCCAGCAGCCACGATTCTAGCGGCACAGATACGCAGTATTTT. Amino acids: CASSHDSSGTDTQYF.

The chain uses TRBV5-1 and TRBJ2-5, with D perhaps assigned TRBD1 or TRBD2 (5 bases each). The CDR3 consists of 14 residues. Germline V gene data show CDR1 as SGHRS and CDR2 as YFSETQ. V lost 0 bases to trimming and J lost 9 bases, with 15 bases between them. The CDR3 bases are TGCGCCAGCAGCTTGGATTGGGGGACGGGGCCCCAGTACTTC. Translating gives CASSLDWGTGPQYF.

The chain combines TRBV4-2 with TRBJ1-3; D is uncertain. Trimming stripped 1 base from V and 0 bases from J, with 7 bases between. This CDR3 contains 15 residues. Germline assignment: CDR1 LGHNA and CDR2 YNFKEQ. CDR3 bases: TGTGCCAGCAGCCAAGTCGGGGACTCTGGAAACACCATATATTTT. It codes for CASSQVGDSGNTIYF.

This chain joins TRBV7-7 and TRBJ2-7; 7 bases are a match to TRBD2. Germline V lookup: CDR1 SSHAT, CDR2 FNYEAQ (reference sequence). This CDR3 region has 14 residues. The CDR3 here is CASSQRDRPYEQYV. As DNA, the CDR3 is TGTGCTAGCAGCCAGCGGGACCGCCCCTACGAGCAGTACGTC.

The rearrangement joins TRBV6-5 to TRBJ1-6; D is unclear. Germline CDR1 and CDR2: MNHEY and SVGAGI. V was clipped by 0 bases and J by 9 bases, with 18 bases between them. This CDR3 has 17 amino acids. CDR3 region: CASSYSSPRTPRSPLHF. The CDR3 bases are TGTGCCAGCAGTTACTCGTCTCCCAGGACGCCTCGTTCACCCCTCCACTTT.

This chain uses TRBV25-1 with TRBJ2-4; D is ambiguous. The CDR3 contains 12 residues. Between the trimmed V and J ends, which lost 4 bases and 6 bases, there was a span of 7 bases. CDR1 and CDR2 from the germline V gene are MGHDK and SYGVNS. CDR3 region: CASSAGLNIQYF. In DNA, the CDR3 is TGTGCCAGCAGTGCCGGGCTAAACATTCAGTACTTC.

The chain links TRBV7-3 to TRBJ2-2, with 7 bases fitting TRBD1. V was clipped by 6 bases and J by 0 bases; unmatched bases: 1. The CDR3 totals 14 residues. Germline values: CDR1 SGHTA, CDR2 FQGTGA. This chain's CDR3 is CASRQGANTGELFF. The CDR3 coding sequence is TGTGCCAGCAGGCAGGGGGCGAACACCGGGGAGCTGTTTTTT. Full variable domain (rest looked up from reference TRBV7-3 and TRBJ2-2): GAGVSQTPSNKVTEKGKYVELRCDPISGHTALYWYRQSLGQGPEFLIYFQGTGAADDSGLPNDRFFAVRPEGSVSTLKIQRTERGDSAVYLCASRQGANTGELFFGEGSRLTVL.